Following are 25 T cell receptor beta chains from one sample sequenced in a study of somatic mutations in cytotoxic T cells in rheumatoid arthritis. Profiled with immunoSEQ multiplex PCR; TCRdb holds only in-frame clones, not every one. The sample includes 15,000 or so clones, roughly four fifths of them seen just once. Sequencing was done on a sample of CD8+ T cells sorted from blood. These receptors were taken from a woman aged 50 to 60 with rheumatoid arthritis.

The chain is built from TRBV7-9 and TRBJ2-1, with D unclear. This CDR3 region has 14 residues. Germline values: CDR1 SEHNR, CDR2 FQNEAQ (reference sequence). V was cut by 5 bases and J by 6 bases, with 14 bases left in between. The CDR3 protein is CASSLPPPVNEQFF. DNA for the CDR3: TGTGCCAGCAGCCTGCCCCCCCCCGTCAATGAGCAGTTCTTC.

The V and J genes are TRBV13 and TRBJ2-1; 12 nucleotides match TRBD2. From germline, CDR1 is PRHDT and CDR2 FYEKMQ (reference sequence). The V gene end was trimmed by 2 bases and the J gene end by 9 bases; junction bases not matched to a gene: 5. The CDR3 is made up of 15 amino acids. CDR3: CASSLLAGGRREQFF. The CDR3, as DNA: TGTGCCAGCAGCTTACTAGCGGGGGGGCGACGTGAGCAGTTCTTC.

The rearrangement links TRBV15 to TRBJ2-1, with D possibly matching TRBD1 (5 bases). V lost 3 bases and J 5 bases, leaving 8 bases between the germline ends. This CDR3 has 13 residues. CDR1 is LNHNV and CDR2 is YYDKDF in the germline V gene (reference sequence). The CDR3 sequence: CATSRTANNEQFF. Here the CDR3 DNA reads TGTGCCACCAGCAGGACAGCCAACAATGAGCAGTTCTTC.

This clone was found a few times. The gene calls are TRBV7-9 and TRBJ1-4; tentatively, D is TRBD1 (5 bases). The CDR3 totals 12 residues. Looked up from germline, CDR1 is SEHNR and CDR2 is FQNEAQ (reference sequence). Trimming took 5 bases from V and 7 from J, leaving 8 bases between them. CDR3 amino acids: CASSRGVEKLFF. The CDR3 DNA reads TGTGCCAGCAGCCGGGGGGTTGAAAAACTGTTTTTT.

The chain carries TRBV2 and TRBJ1-4; 10 bases align to TRBD1. CDR3 length: 14 amino acids. The germline V gene encodes CDR1 SNHLY and CDR2 FYNNEI. J lost 5 bases, V lost 6 bases, and 3 bases had no gene match. The CDR3 DNA sequence: TGTGCCAGCAGGCCGGGACAGGGGAATGAAAAACTGTTTTTT. Encoded protein: CASRPGQGNEKLFF.

This sequence joins TRBV11-2 and TRBJ1-2, with no clear D. The V gene's germline CDR1 is SGHAT and CDR2 FQNNGV. The germline V and J ends were trimmed by 0 bases and 8 bases, with 19 bases remaining between them. The CDR3 covers 16 residues. Written as DNA, the CDR3 is TGTGCCAGCAGCTTAGATCCGTCCAGTGGGGTAGAGGGCTACACCTTC. Its translation: CASSLDPSSGVEGYTF.

This chain uses TRBV4-3 with TRBJ2-1; 11 nucleotides align to TRBD2. V dropped 0 bases and J dropped 2; count of bases not matched to a gene: 12. The CDR3 is made up of 20 amino acids. Germline V gives CDR1 LGHNA, CDR2 YSLEER. This chain's CDR3 is CASSQDFDPSGRLPYNEQFF. DNA for the CDR3: TGCGCCAGCAGCCAAGACTTTGACCCTAGCGGGAGGCTCCCCTACAATGAGCAGTTCTTC.

This clone was counted a single time. The chain carries TRBV6-1 and TRBJ1-5; unclear D gene. The CDR3 is made up of 14 amino acids. V shed 3 bases and J shed 3 bases, with 9 bases lying between them. Germline V gives CDR1 MNHNS, CDR2 SASEGT. CDR3 sequence: CASSEQVFNQPQHF. CDR3 nucleotide sequence: TGTGCCAGCAGTGAGCAAGTTTTCAATCAGCCCCAGCATTTT.

This clone was seen a few times. The rearrangement uses TRBV19 and TRBJ1-6; weak D call: TRBD1 (6 bases). This CDR3 comprises 16 residues. Germline CDR1 and CDR2: LNHDA and SQIVND (reference sequence). V was trimmed by 7 bases and J by 7 bases, leaving 20 bases between them. The CDR3 region is CASKSRGQGLNSPLHF. In nucleotides, the CDR3 is TGTGCCAGTAAGTCCCGGGGGCAGGGCTTGAATTCACCCCTCCACTTT.

The V and J genes are TRBV6-6 and TRBJ1-1; D ambiguous. Trimming cost V 0 bases and J 6 bases, with 5 bases left between them. Germline V gene lookup returns CDR1 MNHNY and CDR2 SVGAGI (reference sequence). This CDR3 spans 12 amino acids. CDR3 sequence (DNA): TGTGCCAGCAGTTACTCGGACGCTGAAGCTTTCTTT. Amino acid sequence: CASSYSDAEAFF.

The CDR3 sequence is CASTLGQLNTEAFF. CDR3 bases: TGTGCCAGCACCCTCGGACAGTTGAACACTGAAGCTTTCTTT. The chain employs TRBV14 and TRBJ1-1; tentative D call: TRBD1 (6 bases). The CDR3 loop spans 14 amino acids. Germline loops: CDR1 SGHDN, CDR2 FVKESK. Trimming took off 7 bases at V and 0 bases at J, with 12 bases between the two ends.

The genes are TRBV4-3 and TRBJ1-5, with D unresolved. Germline CDR1 is LGHNA and CDR2 is YSLEER. This CDR3 spans 16 amino acids. V gave up 1 base and J gave up 6 bases, with 16 bases separating them. The CDR3 nucleotides are TGCGCCAGCAGCCAAGGGTTAGGGATACCGACTCAGCCCCAGCATTTT. Translation: CASSQGLGIPTQPQHF.

This chain joins TRBV5-1 and TRBJ2-2; no clear D gene. CDR1 and CDR2 (germline): SGHRS, YFSETQ. The CDR3 totals 15 residues. The V gene lost 0 bases and the J gene lost 7 bases, with 13 bases spanning the gap. CDR3 residues: CASSLAGQVVGELFF. The DNA for the CDR3 is TGCGCCAGCAGCTTGGCCGGGCAAGTAGTCGGGGAGCTGTTTTTT.

This clone was seen once. The chain uses TRBV20-1 and TRBJ1-5; possible D gene TRBD1, 6 bases. The V gene lost 6 bases and the J gene lost 16 bases, with 13 bases spanning the gap. The V gene's germline CDR1 is DFQATT and CDR2 SNEGSKA (reference sequence). This CDR3 has 9 amino acids. CDR3: CSAGTPPHF. CDR3 sequence (DNA): TGCAGTGCCGGGACACCCCCCCATTTT.

This clone was detected only once. The gene calls are TRBV4-3 and TRBJ1-4; D uncertain. CDR1 and CDR2 from the germline V gene are LGHNA and YSLEER. CDR3 length equals 15 residues. V lost 0 bases, J lost 0 bases, and 5 bases lay in between. The CDR3 nucleotides are TGCGCCAGCAGCCAAGAGAGAGCAACTAATGAAAAACTGTTTTTT. Protein product: CASSQERATNEKLFF.

In nucleotides, the CDR3 is TGTGCCAGCAGCCTGGCCCTACTAGCGGAAGTCTACAATGAGCAGTTCTTC. Translated: CASSLALLAEVYNEQFF. The rearrangement links TRBV7-2 to TRBJ2-1; 8 nucleotides line up with TRBD2. Germline trimming cut 5 bases from V and 3 bases from J; bases unmatched to any gene: 12. CDR1 SGHTA and CDR2 FQGNSA come from the germline V gene. This CDR3 is 17 amino acids long.

The V gene is TRBV19, the J gene TRBJ1-1; D unclear. V was cut by 0 bases and J by 8 bases, with 7 bases left in between. This CDR3 is built from 12 residues. Germline lookup yields CDR1 LNHDA and CDR2 SQIVND (reference sequence). The CDR3 is CASSIDAMEAFF. CDR3 nucleotide sequence: TGTGCCAGTAGTATAGACGCGATGGAAGCTTTCTTT.

This chain uses TRBV6-5 with TRBJ1-5, with D possibly TRBD1 on 6 matching bases. This CDR3 contains 14 residues. V was shortened by 5 bases and J by 9 bases, with 17 bases between the two germline ends. CDR1 MNHEY and CDR2 SVGAGI come from the germline V gene. In nucleotides, the CDR3 is TGTGCCAGCAGTCCTAATCCGACAGGCCGGCCCCAGCATTTT. It encodes CASSPNPTGRPQHF.

V is TRBV7-9 and J is TRBJ2-7; the D gene is possibly TRBD2 (6 bases). V lost 3 bases and J 3 bases, leaving 9 bases between the germline ends. The CDR3 length is 13 residues. From germline, CDR1 is SEHNR and CDR2 FQNEAQ (reference sequence). The CDR3 coding sequence is TGTGCCAGCAGCTTTCCTAGCGTCTACGAGCAGTACTTC. Amino acids: CASSFPSVYEQYF.

The V and J genes are TRBV30 and TRBJ1-5; D not resolved. The V and J ends lost 1 base and 7 bases respectively, with 20 bases between them. Germline lookup yields CDR1 GTSNPN and CDR2 SVGIG (reference sequence). The CDR3 extends over 16 amino acids. The CDR3 loop reads CAWSDPEGFARQPQHF. CDR3 bases: TGTGCCTGGAGTGACCCGGAGGGTTTCGCCCGCCAGCCCCAGCATTTT.

In this sample, this clone turned up a few times. The chain joins TRBV6-4 to TRBJ2-5, with 10 bases that match TRBD2. The CDR3 contains 15 residues. Germline V lookup: CDR1 MRHNA, CDR2 SNTAGT. Unmatched junction bases numbered 6, after V lost 6 bases and J lost 2 bases. The CDR3 DNA follows: TGTGCCAGCAGCTACGAAGCGGGGGGGCAAGAGACCCAGTACTTC. It translates to CASSYEAGGQETQYF.

This chain uses TRBV28 with TRBJ2-1; 14 bases align to TRBD2. There are 20 residues in the CDR3. Looked up from germline, CDR1 is MDHEN and CDR2 is SYDVKM. Losses at the gene ends were 5 bases for V and 2 bases for J; bases not matched to a gene: 14. The CDR3 reads CASSLSPGTSGRPAYNEQFF. The CDR3, as DNA: TGTGCCAGCAGTCTATCCCCGGGGACTAGCGGGAGACCCGCCTACAATGAGCAGTTCTTC.

This chain connects TRBV28 to TRBJ2-7; TRBD1 aligns across 9 bases. The germline V gene encodes CDR1 MDHEN and CDR2 SYDVKM. V trimming: 3 bases; J trimming: 4 bases; junction bases outside the gene matches: 7. This CDR3 has 15 amino acids. CDR3 residues: CASSFSGTGMYEQYF. The CDR3 DNA follows: TGTGCCAGCAGTTTCTCAGGGACAGGGATGTACGAGCAGTACTTC.

The table lists this clone with a few counts. V gene TRBV12-5 combines with J gene TRBJ1-1; perhaps TRBD1 as D (5 bases). V dropped 2 bases and J dropped 1 base, with 11 bases sitting between them. CDR1 LGHNT and CDR2 FRNRAP come from the germline V gene. CDR3 length: 15 residues. The CDR3 sequence is CASGLSQGGNTEAFF. CDR3 DNA sequence: TGTGCTAGTGGTTTGTCTCAGGGAGGGAACACTGAAGCTTTCTTT.

The V gene is TRBV19, the J gene TRBJ2-2; TRBD1 matches at 8 bases. With V trimmed by 0 bases and J by 7 bases, 7 bases remained unmatched. Germline V gives CDR1 LNHDA, CDR2 SQIVND (reference sequence). The CDR3 loop spans 16 amino acids. As DNA, the CDR3 is TGTGCCAGTAGTATAGATGGGACAGGACGACACGGGGAGCTGTTTTTT. Translation gives CASSIDGTGRHGELFF.